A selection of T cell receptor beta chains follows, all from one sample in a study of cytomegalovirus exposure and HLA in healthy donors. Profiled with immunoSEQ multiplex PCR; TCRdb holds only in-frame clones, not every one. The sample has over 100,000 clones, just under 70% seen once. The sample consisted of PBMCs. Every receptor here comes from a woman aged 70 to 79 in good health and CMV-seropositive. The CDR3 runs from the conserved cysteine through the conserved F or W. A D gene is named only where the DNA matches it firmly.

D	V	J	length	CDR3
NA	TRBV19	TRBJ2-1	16	CASSIDSGRDYNEQFF
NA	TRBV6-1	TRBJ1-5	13	CASRTDSNQPQHF
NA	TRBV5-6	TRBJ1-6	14	CASSLGLNNSPLHF
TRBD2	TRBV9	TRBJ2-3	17	CASSPRAGGVSTDTQYF
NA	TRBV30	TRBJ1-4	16	CAWSKGSAATNEKLFF
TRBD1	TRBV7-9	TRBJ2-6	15	CASSPGTAGANVLTF
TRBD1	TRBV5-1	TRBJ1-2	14	CASTKGTGDYGYTF
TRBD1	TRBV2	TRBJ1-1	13	CASSGDRNTEAFF
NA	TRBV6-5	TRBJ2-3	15	CASPTAGLGTDTQYF
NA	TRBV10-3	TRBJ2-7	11	CAIGGASEQYF
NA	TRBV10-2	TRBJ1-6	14	CASREGTTNSPLHF
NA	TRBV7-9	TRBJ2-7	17	CASSLGWYRDNHYEQYF
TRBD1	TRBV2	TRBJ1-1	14	CASSEQGALTEAFF
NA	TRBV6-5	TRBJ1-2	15	CASSYSGGWGYGYTF
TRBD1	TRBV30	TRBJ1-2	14	CAWSLGQGASGYTF
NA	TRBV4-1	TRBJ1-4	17	CASSQDKSGTTNEKLFF
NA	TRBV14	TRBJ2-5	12	CASSRSFGTQYF
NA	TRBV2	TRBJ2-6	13	CASRVTGANVLTF
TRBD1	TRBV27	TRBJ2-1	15	CASSATGMVYNEQFF
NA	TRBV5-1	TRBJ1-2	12	CASSDRFYGYTF
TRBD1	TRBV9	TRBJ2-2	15	CASTQGQGNTGELFF
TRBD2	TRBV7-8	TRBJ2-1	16	CASSLGARGAGNEQFF
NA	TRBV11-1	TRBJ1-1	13	CASSPRGNTEAFF
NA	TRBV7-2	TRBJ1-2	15	CASSLGQGSFYGYTF